The 11 T cell receptor beta chains listed next were all sequenced from one sample in a study of control samples from healthy donors and cancer patients. Sequenced by immunoSEQ multiplex PCR; TCRdb stores in-frame clones only, minus some. The table shows 46,000 or so clones, with around nine tenths occurring only once. The sequencing input was PBMCs. These receptors all stem from a man aged 30 to 45 with colorectal cancer.

The V call is TRBV12-3 or TRBV12-4, the J call TRBJ1-1; a weak D match, TRBD1 (5 bases). V was shortened by 3 bases and J by 4 bases, with 9 bases between the two germline ends. The CDR3 runs to 13 residues. The CDR3 is CASSFVGGTEAFF. The CDR3, as DNA: TGTGCCAGCAGTTTTGTCGGGGGCACTGAAGCTTTCTTT.

The CDR3 DNA reads as TGTGCCAGCAGCCAAGACAGGTTGAGTTTGAGGGAGCTGTTTTTT. This translates into CASSQDRLSLRELFF. The chain employs TRBV9 and TRBJ2-2, with D tentatively TRBD1 (6 bases). CDR1 and CDR2 from the germline V gene are SGDLS and YYNGEE. The CDR3 runs 15 residues. V lost 4 bases to trimming and J lost 9 bases, with 19 bases between them.

The rearrangement uses TRBV6-5 and TRBJ1-5; 8 bases agree with TRBD1. The CDR3 length is 15 residues. CDR1 is MNHEY and CDR2 is SVGAGI in the germline V gene. With 0 bases clipped from V and 7 bases from J, the junction kept 5 bases outside the gene matches. In nucleotides, the CDR3 is TGTGCCAGCAGTTACTCTCCCACAGGGGGACAGCCCCAGCATTTT. It is translated as CASSYSPTGGQPQHF.

This chain uses TRBV6-2 or TRBV6-3 with TRBJ2-5, with TRBD2 identical over 7 bases. CDR1 and CDR2 from the germline V gene are MNHEY and SVGEGT. The length of the CDR3 is 17 residues. After removal of 2 bases from V and 1 base from J, the junction contained 10 bases not matched to a gene. This chain's CDR3 is CASSYMLGLTLQETQYF. The CDR3 DNA reads as TGTGCCAGCAGTTACATGTTGGGACTAACTCTCCAAGAGACCCAGTACTTC.

The chain combines TRBV18 with TRBJ2-2, with D possibly being TRBD1 (6 bases). CDR3 length equals 17 residues. From germline, CDR1 is KGHSH and CDR2 LQKENI. Trimming took off 3 bases at V and 5 bases at J, with 19 bases between the two ends. CDR3 nucleotide sequence: TGTGCCAGCTCACCGGTGACAGGCCCGAAGGGGACCGGGGAGCTGTTTTTT. Its protein is CASSPVTGPKGTGELFF.

The rearrangement uses TRBV10-2 and TRBJ2-4, with 9 positions matching TRBD1. CDR1 and CDR2 (germline): WSHSY, SAAADI. Trimming at V came to 6 bases and at J to 4 bases, leaving 4 bases not matched to a gene. The CDR3 is 14 amino acids. In DNA form, the CDR3 reads TGCGCCAGCAGCGTGGGACAGGGAAAAAACATTCAGTACTTC. Amino acid sequence: CASSVGQGKNIQYF.

The chain couples TRBV27 to TRBJ2-1; D is perhaps TRBD1 (6 bases). CDR1 and CDR2 from the germline V gene are MNHEY and SMNVEV (reference sequence). Trimming took 4 bases from V and 6 from J, leaving 10 bases between them. This CDR3 has 13 residues. CDR3 sequence (DNA): TGTGCCAGCAGTTACGGACAGAGCAATGAGCAGTTCTTC. This encodes CASSYGQSNEQFF.

The genes are TRBV19 and TRBJ1-4, with 7 nucleotides matching TRBD1. Germline CDR1 is LNHDA and CDR2 is SQIVND (reference sequence). This CDR3 is 15 amino acids long. Unmatched junction bases numbered 8, after V lost 6 bases and J lost 4 bases. CDR3 residues: CASRNRDSGNEKLFF. In DNA, the CDR3 is TGTGCCAGTAGGAACCGGGACAGCGGTAATGAAAAACTGTTTTTT.

V and J are TRBV2 and TRBJ2-1, with a tentative D call TRBD2 (6 bases). The CDR3 totals 14 residues. Germline CDR1 SNHLY, CDR2 FYNNEI. V lost 5 bases and J lost 7, with 15 bases in between. The CDR3 DNA follows: TGTGCCAGCAGTAACGGGGGAGCGAGGAATGAGCAGTTCTTC. This sequence encodes CASSNGGARNEQFF. Full variable domain (outside the CDR3, taken from reference TRBV2 and TRBJ2-1): EPEVTQTPSHQVTQMGQEVILRCVPISNHLYFYWYRQILGQKVEFLVSFYNNEISEKSEIFDDQFSVERPDGSNFTLKIRSTKLEDSAMYFCASSNGGARNEQFFGPGTRLTVL.

The chain recombines TRBV7-2 with TRBJ2-3, with D possibly matching TRBD2 (6 bases). Trimming cost V 1 base and J 5 bases, with 13 bases left between them. CDR3 size: 15 residues. The germline gives CDR1 SGHTA, CDR2 FQGNSA. CDR3 residues: CASSLVGLREDTQYF. Written as DNA, the CDR3 is TGTGCCAGCAGCTTAGTGGGACTCCGCGAAGATACGCAGTATTTT.

This rearrangement joins TRBV5-6 to TRBJ1-6, with D uncertain. Germline V CDR1 and CDR2: SGHDT, YYEEEE. The CDR3 consists of 16 residues. The V end lost 0 bases, the J end lost 10 bases, and 17 bases lay between the germline ends. The CDR3 spells CASSLVAGGGMSPLHF. Here the CDR3 DNA reads TGTGCCAGCAGCTTGGTTGCCGGCGGTGGGATGTCACCCCTCCACTTT.